The clone carrying this T cell receptor beta chain turned up a few times. Its antigen is not identified. Treatment: roughly 10-day PBMC culture with coronavirus spike peptide pools or control peptides (ViraFEST assay). Germline V gene sequence: CDR1 LNHDA, CDR2 SQIVND (reference sequence). The CDR3 is 14 residues long. V shed 7 bases and J 5 bases; nucleotides not matched to a gene: 8. Sequencing of cultured CD4+ T cell DNA used the Oncomine TCR Beta short-read assay. Each CDR3 protein gets one entry after TCRdb re-called the PCR reads with MiXCR. The data show about 10,000 distinct CDR3 sequences, 25% seen once. The sample is drawn from a study of vaccination and CD4 T cells after COVID-19. General study points: Reactive clone data from convalescent patients indicated a median of about 86% appearing only post-vaccination.

The chain is built from TRBV19 and TRBJ1-1, with TRBD1 identical over 9 bases. The starting material was CD4+ T cells from blood, cultured in vitro, obtained before SARS-CoV-2 vaccination. This receptor was taken from a human donor who received a COVID-19 vaccine. CDR3 bases: TGTGCCAGTACCTCGACAGGGGGTATAACTGAAGCTTTCTTT. Translating it yields CASTSTGGITEAFF. The variable domain in full, completed from reference TRBV19 and TRBJ1-1, reads DGGITQSPKYLFRKEGQNVTLSCEQNLNHDAMYWYRQDPGQGLRLIYYSQIVNDFQKGDIAEGYSVSREKKESFPLTVTSAQKNPTAFYLCASTSTGGITEAFFGQGTRLTVV.